This entry is about one TCR beta chain. What antigen it recognizes has not been identified. Per-nucleotide qualities are absent, and no much larger clonotype sits a single base away. The immunoSEQ platform was used for deep TCRbeta sequencing. Per the original workflow: For further analysis, only productive rearrangements were exported from the immunoSEQ Analyzer. T cell phenotypes were assigned to bulk TCRbeta clonotypes by matching the clonotypes to single-cell RNA+TCR-seq clones that had the same TCRbeta sequence. Clone enrichment in tumor was computed as tumor frequency divided by PBMC frequency from bulk TCR sequencing. GLIPH was used to group TCRs into specificity groups, clusters of distinct TCRs likely recognizing common antigens via shared CDR3 motifs. The source is immuneACCESS, and TCRdb retained only in-frame sequences with V and J called. Part of the clones is not carried over; for the studies checked, unresolved V genes explain less than half of this, and the remainder is unexplained. The V and J calls and clone size come from that table; D and trimming were worked out from the DNA. In all, the sample holds about 35,000 clones, and more than 70% of those were seen once. In total, the top ten clones hold about 36% of the sample.

This specimen belongs to a study of T cells in tumors after PD-1 blockade (dated by TCRdb to between 2019 and 2020). As for the study more broadly: Patients with prior checkpoint blockade, systemic immunosuppressant use, or recent radiotherapy or other anti-cancer therapy within 4 weeks were excluded. Patients received pembrolizumab 200 mg every 3 weeks or cemiplimab 350 mg every 2 weeks. A subset of patients also received ongoing daily vismodegib 150 mg during anti-PD-1 treatment. Peripheral blood samples averaged around 110,000 TCR templates (range about 24,679-290,000) and 36,000 or so unique clonotypes. Paired single-cell RNA and TCR sequencing was done in the study on site-matched tumors from patients with BCC or SCC, both before and after anti-PD-1 therapy. To compare clonotypes in blood versus tumor, bulk TCR sequencing was run on 10 peripheral blood samples drawn from 5 patients. Clinical response was assessed using RECIST version 1.1. Findings and caveats that apply to the study as a whole: Roughly 41% of TCR clonotypes from the tumor were detected in blood, and certain novel exhausted tumor clones were present in blood collected before treatment, which suggests recruitment from the periphery. Where the novel T cell clones came from was not determined, and possible sources could include lymphoid organs or rare unexpanded clones inside the tumor or in the tumor periphery.

The intended sense of this specimen's time point label: before anti-PD-1 therapy. Genomic DNA extracted from tumor biopsies or peripheral blood was used for bulk TCRbeta sequencing, with input ranging from roughly 616 ng to 6,004 ng. Histologically proven advanced or metastatic basal or squamous cell carcinoma was present in all patients, all of whom were poor candidates for surgical resection. Of the 11 patients making up the basal cell carcinoma cohort, several underwent bulk tumor TCR sequencing. The sample was PBMCs, taken before anti-PD-1 treatment. The receptor's source is a human donor with basal cell carcinoma.

Here the CDR3 is given as CASSVDGRVNTEAFF. The DNA sequence reads TGTGCCAGCAGCGTAGATGGCAGGGTGAACACTGAAGCTTTCTTT. The V gene is TRBV9 and the J gene is TRBJ1-1; the best D guess is TRBD1, with 5 bases matching. Spanning cysteine to phenylalanine, the CDR3 consists of 15 amino acids. CDR3 DNA only is kept here, 45 bases in frame from base 1. For CDR1 and CDR2, the germline V gene lists SGDLS and YYNGEE. V is clipped by 0 bases and J by 0 bases, and the sequence between their germline boundaries is 9 bases long.